The 5 T cell receptor beta chains in this list originate from one sample, sequenced in a study of blood T cells in healthy people across ages. Using a J-beta primer mix together with a sample-barcoded 5' primer, a second PCR was run for about 7 to 12 cycles. MiXCR, applied by TCRdb to the 5' RACE reads, yields one record per CDR3 protein. The data contain around 800,000 distinct CDR3 sequences, around 42% of them seen just once; the ten biggest clones take up roughly 18%. The specimen sequenced was blood. The receptor source for this set is a man in his sixties in good health.

This clonotype appeared a few times. The gene calls are TRBV6-5 and TRBJ2-6; D unclear. Between the trimmed V and J ends, which lost 7 bases and 1 base, there was a span of 8 bases. The germline V gene has CDR1 MNHEY and CDR2 SVGAGI. The CDR3 is made up of 14 amino acids. CDR3 nucleotide sequence: TGTGCCAGCAAGATGTCTTCTGGGGCCAACGTCCTGACTTTC. It codes for CASKMSSGANVLTF.

This chain uses TRBV2 with TRBJ2-1; a possible D gene is TRBD2 (7 bases). Trimming took 6 bases from V and 0 from J, leaving 18 bases between them. This CDR3 is built from 17 residues. The V gene's germline CDR1 is SNHLY and CDR2 FYNNEI. CDR3 region: CASRRTSGGLSYNEQFF. CDR3 DNA: TGTGCCAGCAGAAGGACTAGTGGGGGCCTCTCCTACAATGAGCAGTTCTTC.

This clonotype occurred once. Here the CDR3 reads CASSQIVAGTYEQYF. CDR3 bases: TGTGCCAGCAGTCAGATTGTAGCGGGGACCTACGAGCAGTACTTC. The chain combines TRBV7-2 with TRBJ2-5, with 8 positions matching TRBD2. Gene TRBJ2-7 matches the end of the DNA better, so the J call may be wrong. There are 15 residues in the CDR3. CDR1 and CDR2 from the germline V gene are SGHTA and FQGNSA.

Concerning this clonotype itself: It may be a read error: a sequence one base away is much more abundant. This chain uses TRBV29-1 with TRBJ2-7; 9 bases line up with TRBD1. Trimming at V came to 6 bases and at J to 10 bases, leaving 13 bases not matched to a gene. This CDR3 is built from 13 residues. Germline CDR1 SQVTM, CDR2 ANQGSEA. The CDR3: CSVAYRGREAQYF. The DNA for the CDR3 is TGCAGCGTAGCTTACAGGGGGCGAGAGGCCCAGTACTTC.

In this sample, this clonotype turned up once. This sequence joins TRBV24-1 and TRBJ2-3, with TRBD2 matching 8 bases. The CDR3 contains 16 residues. From germline, CDR1 is KGHDR and CDR2 SFDVKD. V lost 3 bases to trimming and J lost 0 bases; unmatched junction nucleotides: 4. The CDR3 DNA reads TGTGCCACCAGTGATCCGGGAGGGCCTAGCACAGATACGCAGTATTTT. Translated: CATSDPGGPSTDTQYF.